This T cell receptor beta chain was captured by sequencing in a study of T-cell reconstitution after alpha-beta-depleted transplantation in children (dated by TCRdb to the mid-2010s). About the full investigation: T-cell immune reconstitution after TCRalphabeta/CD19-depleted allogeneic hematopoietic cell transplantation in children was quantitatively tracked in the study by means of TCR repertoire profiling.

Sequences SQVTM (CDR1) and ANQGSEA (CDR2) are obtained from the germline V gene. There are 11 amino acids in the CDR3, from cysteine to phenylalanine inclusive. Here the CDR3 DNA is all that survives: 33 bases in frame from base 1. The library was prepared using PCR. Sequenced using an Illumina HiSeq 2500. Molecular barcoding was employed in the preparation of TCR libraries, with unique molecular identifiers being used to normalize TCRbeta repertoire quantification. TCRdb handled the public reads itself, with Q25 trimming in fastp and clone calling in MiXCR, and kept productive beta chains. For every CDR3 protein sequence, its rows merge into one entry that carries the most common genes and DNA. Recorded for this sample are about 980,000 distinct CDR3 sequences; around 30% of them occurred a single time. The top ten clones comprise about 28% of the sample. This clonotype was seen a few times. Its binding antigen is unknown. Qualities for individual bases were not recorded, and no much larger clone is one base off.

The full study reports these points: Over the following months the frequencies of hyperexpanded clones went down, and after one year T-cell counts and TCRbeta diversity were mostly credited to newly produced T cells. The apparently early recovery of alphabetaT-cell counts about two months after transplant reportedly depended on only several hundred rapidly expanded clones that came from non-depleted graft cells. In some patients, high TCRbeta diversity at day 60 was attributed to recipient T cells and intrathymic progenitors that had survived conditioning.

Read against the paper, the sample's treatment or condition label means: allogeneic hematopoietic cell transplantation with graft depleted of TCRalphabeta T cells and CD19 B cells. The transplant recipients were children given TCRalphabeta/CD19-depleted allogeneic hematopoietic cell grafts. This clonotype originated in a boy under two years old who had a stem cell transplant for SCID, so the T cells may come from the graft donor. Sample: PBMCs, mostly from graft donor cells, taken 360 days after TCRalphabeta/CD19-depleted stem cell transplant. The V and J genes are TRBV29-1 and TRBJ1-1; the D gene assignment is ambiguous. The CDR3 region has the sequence CSTEGNTEAFF. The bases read TGCAGTACCGAGGGAAACACTGAAGCTTTCTTT.